What follows is one T cell receptor beta chain and its context. Sequence at one end of the junction differs from germline and may be a read error. The sample is drawn from a study of blood T cells in healthy people across ages. CDR1 and CDR2 (germline): ENHRY, SYGVKD. This CDR3 comprises 15 residues. PBMCs were isolated at a quantity of at least 7 million per sample. Total RNA was extracted at no less than 5 micrograms per sample. A second PCR of roughly 6 to 12 cycles used a sample-barcoded 5' primer and a J-beta primer mix. TCRdb reprocessed the 5' RACE reads via MiXCR and lists one record per CDR3 protein. This sample has about 970,000 distinct CDR3 sequences, with roughly 51% found just once.

This receptor was identified in a woman in her sixties or seventies in good health. The rearrangement links TRBV10-3 to TRBJ2-7, with 7 bases fitting TRBD1. The sample was blood. CDR3 amino acids: CAISEGPGQSYEQYF. CDR3 coding DNA: TGCGCCATCAGTGAAGGACCGGGACAGTCCTACGAGCAGTACTTC.